The next 30 T cell receptor beta chains were all read from a single sample in a study of shared clonotypes between healthy human individuals. TCRdb's copy holds only in-frame clones and misses some; the assay was immunoSEQ multiplex PCR. This sample has about 690,000 clones; 80% to 95% occur once, and the top ten carry about 34%. The sequenced material came from memory CD8+ T cells from PBMCs. Indicated subset: CD45RO+ cells pooled with CCR7-negative TemRA cells. The receptors were sampled from a man in his late teens or twenties in good health. Some clones in this sample may be carry-over from other donors' samples.

The chain has TRBV28 and TRBJ2-1; 9 bases map to TRBD2. V shed 6 bases, J shed 4 bases, and the junction held 4 bases outside the gene matches. The CDR3 has 14 amino acids. Per the germline V gene, CDR1 is MDHEN and CDR2 is SYDVKM. The CDR3 DNA follows: TGTGCCAGCAGCACTAGCGGGTGGTACAATGAGCAGTTCTTC. It is translated as CASSTSGWYNEQFF.

This clone has only one observation. The chain carries TRBV29-1 and TRBJ2-2, with a weak D call TRBD1 (6 bases). The CDR3 is made up of 16 amino acids. With 5 bases removed from V and 1 base from J, the gap between germline ends came to 17 bases. Germline values: CDR1 SQVTM, CDR2 ANQGSEA. The CDR3 here is CSVLTAGAGNTGELFF. The CDR3 DNA follows: TGCAGCGTTCTAACGGCAGGGGCTGGGAACACCGGGGAGCTGTTTTTT.

CDR3 bases: TGTGCCAGCAGCTTAGGCCCTCCGACAGGGCCAACTAATGAAAAACTGTTTTTT. As protein: CASSLGPPTGPTNEKLFF. The rearrangement uses TRBV7-2 and TRBJ1-4, with 7 bases matching TRBD1. The germline V gene encodes CDR1 SGHTA and CDR2 FQGNSA. The length of the CDR3 is 18 residues. The V segment lost 1 base and the J segment 0 bases; nucleotides outside the gene matches: 8.

The chain carries TRBV28 and TRBJ2-7; tentatively, D is TRBD2 (5 bases). Deletions cut 3 bases from V and 2 bases from J, with 8 bases between. CDR3 length: 13 amino acids. In germline, CDR1 is MDHEN, CDR2 SYDVKM. CDR3 coding DNA: TGTGCCAGCAGTTTTCAGGAGGCCTACGAGCAGTACTTC. Encoded protein: CASSFQEAYEQYF.

The chain recombines TRBV10-3 with TRBJ1-1, with 8 nucleotides matching TRBD1. The CDR3 contains 16 residues. Germline CDR1 ENHRY, CDR2 SYGVKD. The V and J ends lost 3 bases and 5 bases, in that order; junction bases with no gene match: 11. CDR3 sequence reads: CAISDPPDRGETEAFF. The CDR3 DNA reads TGTGCCATCAGTGACCCCCCTGACAGGGGTGAAACTGAAGCTTTCTTT.

The chain uses TRBV28 and TRBJ2-7; tentative D call: TRBD1 (6 bases). The V end was cut by 6 bases, the J end by 2 bases, with 20 bases between. Germline assignment: CDR1 MDHEN and CDR2 SYDVKM. The CDR3 is made up of 16 amino acids. CDR3 DNA: TGTGCCAGCAGAACACAGTTGACAGGCTCTGCCTACGAGCAGTACTTC. Translating gives CASRTQLTGSAYEQYF.

This clone was found once. The V and J genes are TRBV10-1 and TRBJ2-2; D not certain. This CDR3 has 12 amino acids. The V gene lost 0 bases and the J gene lost 6 bases, with 2 bases spanning the gap. From germline, CDR1 is WNHNN and CDR2 SYGVQD (reference sequence). The CDR3 nucleotides read TGCGCCAGCAGTGAGTCGGCCGGGGAGCTGTTTTTT. Encoded protein: CASSESAGELFF.

The J gene is TRBJ2-1, the V gene TRBV28; D is uncertain. The CDR3 is 17 residues long. The germline V gene has CDR1 MDHEN and CDR2 SYDVKM. The V gene lost 6 bases and the J gene lost 5 bases, with 23 bases spanning the gap. In DNA, the CDR3 is TGTGCCAGCAGCCCACTCCTCGGGTTGGGCCCCCACAATGAGCAGTTCTTC. Amino acids: CASSPLLGLGPHNEQFF.

The DNA for the CDR3 is TGTGCCAGCAGTACCCTGGACGCGGGAGAAGTGGACACGCAGTATTTT. It is translated as CASSTLDAGEVDTQYF. The chain employs TRBV28 and TRBJ2-3, with 7 bases identical to TRBD2. The CDR3 is 16 residues long. Germline loops: CDR1 MDHEN, CDR2 SYDVKM. J gave up 9 bases and V 5 bases, and 17 bases lay outside the gene matches.

The chain joins TRBV2 to TRBJ2-7, with 7 bases identical to TRBD2. The CDR3 loop spans 16 amino acids. After removal of 0 bases from V and 5 bases from J, the junction contained 10 bases not matched to a gene. The V gene's germline CDR1 is SNHLY and CDR2 FYNNEI. DNA for the CDR3: TGTGCCAGCAGTGAAGCCGGAAGCGGGATGTTCGACGAGCAGTACTTC. Amino acids: CASSEAGSGMFDEQYF.

CDR3 DNA: TGTGCCAGCAGCCCCGGCTACGGCAATCAGCCCCAGCATTTT. It codes for CASSPGYGNQPQHF. The rearrangement links TRBV7-6 to TRBJ1-5; unclear D gene. Trimming pared 5 bases from V and 2 bases from J, leaving 10 bases between. The CDR3 has 14 amino acids. Germline loops: CDR1 SGHVS, CDR2 FNYEAQ. Supplemented by reference TRBV7-6 and TRBJ1-5, the full variable domain reads GAGVSQSPRYKVTKRGQDVALRCDPISGHVSLYWYRQALGQGPEFLTYFNYEAQQDKSGLPNDRFSAERPEGSISTLTIQRTEQRDSAMYRCASSPGYGNQPQHFGDGTRLSIL.

DNA for the CDR3: TGTGCCAGCAGCCCCCAAACCGGAGGGCCGGGGGTGAATGAGCAGTTCTTC. Its translation: CASSPQTGGPGVNEQFF. The rearrangement joins TRBV7-9 to TRBJ2-1; D possibly corresponds to TRBD2 (6 bases). CDR1 is SEHNR and CDR2 is FQNEAQ in the germline V gene (reference sequence). This CDR3 has 17 residues. Trimming removed 5 bases at V and 7 bases at J, with 24 bases between.

Details on this clone: Other DNA sequences in the same sample also yield this CDR3. The rearrangement joins TRBV28 to TRBJ2-3; D is uncertain. This CDR3 has 15 residues. V was trimmed by 1 base and J by 0 bases, leaving 8 bases between them. The germline CDR1 and CDR2 sequences are MDHEN and SYDVKM. The CDR3 nucleotides read TGTGCCAGCAGTTTATCACCCAGTAGCACAGATACGCAGTATTTT. Protein sequence: CASSLSPSSTDTQYF.

The genes are TRBV19 and TRBJ2-7, with D possibly being TRBD1 (6 bases). Deletions cut 4 bases from V and 2 bases from J, with 15 bases between. This CDR3 contains 15 residues. Germline assignment: CDR1 LNHDA and CDR2 SQIVND (reference sequence). CDR3 residues: CASSRLRDIPYEQYF. The CDR3 region has the DNA TGTGCCAGTAGTAGACTCCGGGACATCCCCTACGAGCAGTACTTC.

V and J are TRBV27 and TRBJ1-4; D unresolved. Between the trimmed V and J ends, which lost 3 bases and 7 bases, there was a span of 9 bases. The V gene's germline CDR1 is MNHEY and CDR2 SMNVEV (reference sequence). The CDR3 contains 13 residues. CDR3: CASSLVEGEKLFF. The CDR3 DNA follows: TGTGCCAGCAGTTTGGTGGAGGGTGAAAAACTGTTTTTT. The full variable domain, in which reference TRBV27 and TRBJ1-4 provide the parts outside the CDR3, is EAQVTQNPRYLITVTGKKLTVTCSQNMNHEYMSWYRQDPGLGLRQIYYSMNVEVTDKGDVPEGYKVSRKEKRNFPLILESPSPNQTSLYFCASSLVEGEKLFFGSGTQLSVL.

A single count supports this clone. This chain links TRBV27 with TRBJ2-1, with TRBD2 matching over 9 bases. V shed 5 bases, J shed 4 bases, and the junction held 3 bases outside the gene matches. CDR3 length: 14 residues. The V gene's germline CDR1 is MNHEY and CDR2 SMNVEV (reference sequence). In DNA form, the CDR3 reads TGTGCCAGCAGTATAGCGGGAGTGTACAATGAGCAGTTCTTC. Encoded protein: CASSIAGVYNEQFF.

This chain links TRBV30 with TRBJ1-2; D perhaps matches TRBD1 (5 bases). The ends were cut back, 3 bases at V and 4 bases at J, with 12 bases in the middle. This CDR3 is built from 13 residues. Germline CDR1 and CDR2: GTSNPN and SVGIG (reference sequence). CDR3 sequence reads: CAWRDGTVYGYTF. For the CDR3, the DNA is TGTGCCTGGAGGGATGGGACGGTCTATGGCTACACCTTC. Supplemented by reference TRBV30 and TRBJ1-2, the full variable domain reads SQTIHQWPATLVQPVGSPLSLECTVEGTSNPNLYWYRQAAGRGLQLLFYSVGIGQISSEVPQNLSASRPQDRQFILSSKKLLLSDSGFYLCAWRDGTVYGYTFGSGTRLTVV.

The J gene is TRBJ2-7, the V gene TRBV6-6, with D hard to call. CDR3 size: 13 residues. The germline V gene encodes CDR1 MNHNY and CDR2 SVGAGI (reference sequence). The V end lost 7 bases, the J end lost 0 bases, and 10 bases lay between the germline ends. The CDR3 sequence: CASKHKSSYEQYF. The CDR3 bases are TGTGCCAGCAAACACAAAAGCTCCTACGAGCAGTACTTC.

The chain carries TRBV27 and TRBJ2-3, with TRBD1 identical over 8 bases. The CDR3 extends over 14 amino acids. V lost 7 bases, J lost 5 bases, and 8 bases stayed unmatched. CDR1 and CDR2 (germline): MNHEY, SMNVEV (reference sequence). CDR3 sequence (DNA): TGTGCCAGCACCCTGACAGGGGCTAAAGATACGCAGTATTTT. This encodes CASTLTGAKDTQYF.

The V gene is TRBV5-1, the J gene TRBJ2-3; tentative D call: TRBD2 (6 bases). The CDR3 is 17 residues long. In germline, CDR1 is SGHRS, CDR2 YFSETQ. V gave up 1 base and J gave up 4 bases, with 19 bases separating them. CDR3 coding DNA: TGCGCCAGCAGCTTGATGAAATGGGACTGGCACCCAGATACGCAGTATTTT. It encodes CASSLMKWDWHPDTQYF.

The chain uses TRBV27 and TRBJ1-1; D is perhaps TRBD1 (5 bases). Germline values: CDR1 MNHEY, CDR2 SMNVEV (reference sequence). Trimming shortened V by 5 bases and J by 0 bases, and 10 bases separated the two germline ends. The CDR3 consists of 14 residues. The CDR3 coding sequence is TGTGCCAGCAGTCCGTCGGGGGTGAACACTGAAGCTTTCTTT. Protein product: CASSPSGVNTEAFF.

The V call is TRBV4-2, the J call TRBJ1-3, with no clear D. The CDR3 is 14 residues long. Trimming took off 5 bases at V and 4 bases at J, with 12 bases between the two ends. From germline, CDR1 is LGHNA and CDR2 YNFKEQ. CDR3 sequence: CASSGLAPGNTIYF. The CDR3 DNA reads as TGTGCCAGCAGCGGCTTAGCCCCCGGAAACACCATATATTTT.

The rearrangement links TRBV10-3 to TRBJ2-7, with 12 bases lining up with TRBD2. The CDR3 is 14 residues long. Trimming cost V 7 bases and J 2 bases; bases outside gene matches: 3. CDR1 and CDR2 (germline): ENHRY, SYGVKD. CDR3 bases: TGTGCCATCAAAGCTAGCGGGAGGGCCTACGAGCAGTACTTC. Amino acids: CAIKASGRAYEQYF.

The chain has TRBV28 and TRBJ1-5; D gene ambiguous. Trimming shortened V by 2 bases and J by 7 bases, and 18 bases separated the two germline ends. This CDR3 is 16 amino acids long. Germline values: CDR1 MDHEN, CDR2 SYDVKM. CDR3 DNA: TGTGCCAGCAGTTTACGCGGGCCCTATCGCGACCAGCCCCAGCATTTT. Its protein product is CASSLRGPYRDQPQHF. Filled out from reference TRBV28 and TRBJ1-5, the complete variable domain reads DVKVTQSSRYLVKRTGEKVFLECVQDMDHENMFWYRQDPGLGLRLIYFSYDVKMKEKGDIPEGYSVSREKKERFSLILESASTNQTSMYLCASSLRGPYRDQPQHFGDGTRLSIL.

V usage is TRBV9 and J usage is TRBJ2-3; 7 bases line up with TRBD2. Germline CDR1 reads SGDLS; CDR2 reads YYNGEE. The trim removed 3 bases at V and 6 bases at J, leaving 10 bases unmatched. The length of the CDR3 is 15 residues. CDR3 bases: TGTGCCAGCAGCGCTAGCGGTTCCACGGGGGATACGCAGTATTTT. It codes for CASSASGSTGDTQYF.

This clone was seen only once. Different DNA sequences within this sample yield the same CDR3. This rearrangement joins TRBV29-1 to TRBJ1-2; D is undetermined. The CDR3 runs to 12 residues. With 7 bases removed from V and 8 bases from J, the gap between germline ends came to 17 bases. Germline-derived CDR1 and CDR2 are SQVTM and ANQGSEA. Written as DNA, the CDR3 is TGCAGCGGGTTGGCGGGGATTGGAGGCTACACCTTC. Its protein is CSGLAGIGGYTF.

In regard to this clone: An end of the junction differs from the germline gene, which may be a read error. The chain combines TRBV7-2 with TRBJ2-1; 13 bases are shared with TRBD2. CDR3 length: 19 amino acids. Germline-derived CDR1 and CDR2 are SGHTA and FQGNSA. The CDR3 DNA is TGTGCCAGCACCTTAATACTAGCGGGAGGGCCGCGAGTTTATAATGAGCAGTTCTTC. Protein sequence: CASTLILAGGPRVYNEQFF. Filled out from reference TRBV7-2 and TRBJ2-1, the complete variable domain reads GAGVSQSPSNKVTEKGKDVELRCDPISGHTALYWYRQSLGQGLEFLIYFQGNSAPDKSGLPSDRFSAERTGGSVSTLTIQRTQQEDSAVYLCASTLILAGGPRVYNEQFFGPGTRLTVL.

This chain links TRBV11-1 with TRBJ2-7; 10 bases align to TRBD2. Germline assignment: CDR1 SGHAT and CDR2 FQDESV (reference sequence). The CDR3 covers 15 residues. J was trimmed by 5 bases and V by 6 bases; bases with no gene match: 10. CDR3 DNA sequence: TGTGCCAGCAGTCTGGGAGCGGGAGGGATTGACGAGCAGTACTTC. Translated, it gives CASSLGAGGIDEQYF.

This clone occurred once. The chain has TRBV27 and TRBJ2-7; the match to TRBD2 covers 10 bases. V was pared by 3 bases and J by 0 bases, with 5 bases of the junction left unmatched. The CDR3 contains 16 residues. Germline V gene data show CDR1 as MNHEY and CDR2 as SMNVEV (reference sequence). The CDR3 sequence is CASSFTSGTLSYEQYF. CDR3 nucleotide sequence: TGTGCCAGCAGTTTTACTAGCGGGACCCTCTCCTACGAGCAGTACTTC.

This chain's CDR3 is CASSLEGFGLNYGYTF. The CDR3 nucleotides are TGCGCCAGCAGCTTGGAGGGGTTTGGGCTAAACTATGGCTACACCTTC. V is TRBV5-1 and J is TRBJ1-2; TRBD1 might be the D (5 bases). CDR1 is SGHRS and CDR2 is YFSETQ in the germline V gene. Trimming took 0 bases from V and 2 from J, leaving 14 bases between them. The CDR3 runs 16 residues. Combining the CDR3 with reference TRBV5-1 and TRBJ1-2 gives the whole variable domain KAGVTQTPRYLIKTRGQQVTLSCSPISGHRSVSWYQQTPGQGLQFLFEYFSETQRNKGNFPGRFSGRQFSNSRSEMNVSTLELGDSALYLCASSLEGFGLNYGYTFGSGTRLTVV.